Reported below is one T cell receptor beta chain. Which antigen it targets is not known. One junction end disagrees with the germline gene, perhaps due to a read error. Separate from the approximately 690-subject first cohort, the validation cohort of roughly 130 subjects was the group to which the donors belonged. This entry comes from a study of cytomegalovirus exposure and HLA in healthy donors (dated 2017 in TCRdb). About the investigation overall: A later analysis indicated that the roughly 120 validation repertoires were generated on the platform also employed for the approximately 700 repertoires of the first cohort. The study combined high-throughput TCR immunosequencing, statistical association of individual TCRs with disease status, and machine learning to predict cytomegalovirus infection status. The study was designed to test whether signatures of past pathogen exposure could be identified by cataloging public T cell receptors. Along with the approximately 650-subject first cohort, a separate validation cohort of 120 different subjects was used. The paper's findings and limits, for the study overall: In vitro tests confirmed that a few of the cytomegalovirus-associated TCR beta chains recognize cytomegalovirus antigens. Most TCR sequences were seen in very few donors, while some public TCRs were found in many individuals. Subsequent analysis determined that TCRs grouped into clusters in the first cohort also showed a tendency toward co-occurrence across the roughly 120 validation repertoires, and 94% of cluster scores exceeded 0. The classifier was reported to diagnose cytomegalovirus status with high specificity and sensitivity in both the original cohort and the validation cohort. The study gave a list of roughly 150 TCR beta chains associated with cytomegalovirus. The validation cohort had no HLA typing available for a later analysis, so co-occurrence within that cohort was assessed over all 110 or so repertoires. The authors suggested that the approach could potentially be extended to other disease states and immunological phenotypes.

Library preparation used the immunoSEQ multiplex PCR assay. Regarding the original processing steps: A statistical classification framework was built for diagnosing cytomegalovirus status from the catalog of TCR beta chain sequences. As stored in TCRdb, this immuneACCESS dataset retains in-frame rearrangements with V and J assigned. A fraction of the clones does not appear; measured against another copy, unresolved V genes explain less than half of the discrepancy, and the remainder lacks a known reason. The V and J calls and clone size are taken from that table; D and trimming were inferred from the DNA. Across this sample there are 150,000 to 200,000 clones, with roughly 84% seen only once. The leading ten clones occupy roughly 7.5% of the sample. The sequence was collected from a man aged 18 to 35 in good health and CMV-seropositive. Sequencing was carried out using PBMCs.

The nucleotide sequence reads as follows: TGCAGCGTTGACAGGGTAGAAGGGGCTGGGCAACACTTT. This encodes CSVDRVEGAGQHF. The chain uses TRBV29-1 and TRBJ1-1; tentative D gene TRBD1, with 5 bases matching. Via the germline V gene, CDR1 is SQVTM and CDR2 ANQGSEA. The CDR3 runs 13 residues from the cysteine to the phenylalanine. The retained sequence is limited to the CDR3, 39 bases, with the frame set at the first base.